These 32 T cell receptor beta chains were all obtained from the same sample, sequenced in a study of blood T cell repertoires in COVID-19. Profiled with immunoSEQ multiplex PCR; TCRdb holds only in-frame clones, not every one. Of hundreds of thousands of clones in the sample, under 90% were seen once. Specimen: PBMCs or T cells enriched from blood (not recorded which). The source is a young man who had recovered from COVID-19.

This clone was detected only once. This chain connects TRBV27 to TRBJ2-1; the D is unclear. The CDR3 is 14 residues long. Trimming removed 3 bases at V and 2 bases at J, with 8 bases between. In germline, CDR1 is MNHEY, CDR2 SMNVEV (reference sequence). The CDR3 DNA reads as TGTGCCAGCAGTTTTGCGGTCGCCTACAATGAGCAGTTCTTC. Its protein product is CASSFAVAYNEQFF.

The CDR3 nucleotides are TGCGCCAGCGCCCCAGCGTCACGCACAGATACGCAGTATTTT. Its protein is CASAPASRTDTQYF. This sequence joins TRBV5-1 and TRBJ2-3; D is unclear. The CDR3 extends over 14 amino acids. CDR1 is SGHRS, CDR2 YFSETQ, per germline. With 7 bases removed from V and 1 base from J, the gap between germline ends came to 13 bases.

This chain connects TRBV15 to TRBJ2-1; 10 bases line up with TRBD2. Germline CDR1 reads LNHNV; CDR2 reads YYDKDF (reference sequence). With 0 bases clipped from V and 7 bases from J, the junction kept 9 bases outside the gene matches. The CDR3 extends over 17 amino acids. The CDR3 loop reads CATSRERLAGVENEQFF. The CDR3 DNA follows: TGTGCCACCAGCAGAGAACGTCTAGCGGGAGTAGAGAATGAGCAGTTCTTC.

The chain combines TRBV14 with TRBJ2-1, with D unresolved. V dropped 7 bases and J dropped 10 bases, with 8 bases sitting between them. CDR3 size: 10 residues. Per the germline V gene, CDR1 is SGHDN and CDR2 is FVKESK. CDR3 sequence (DNA): TGTGCCAGCACCTCTGAGGAGCAGTTCTTC. Translation: CASTSEEQFF.

CDR3: CASSLGGGVNNEQFF. In nucleotides, the CDR3 is TGTGCCAGCAGCTTAGGTGGGGGGGTTAACAATGAGCAGTTCTTC. V usage is TRBV7-9 and J usage is TRBJ2-1; 7 bases are shared with TRBD2. J gave up 5 bases and V 1 base, and 5 bases lay outside the gene matches. Germline assignment: CDR1 SEHNR and CDR2 FQNEAQ (reference sequence). The CDR3 runs 15 residues.

Turning to this clone: Mismatch with germline at one junction end may stem from a read error. J is TRBJ2-1 and V is TRBV11-2, with 10 bases matching TRBD2. Per the germline V gene, CDR1 is SGHAT and CDR2 is FQNNGV. This CDR3 contains 14 residues. CDR3: CASSPGTSVYRKIF. CDR3 nucleotides: TGTGCCAGCAGCCCCGGGACTAGCGTCTATAGGAAAATCTTC.

This clone appeared once. The chain couples TRBV30 to TRBJ2-2; 11 bases are a match to TRBD2. The CDR3 runs to 17 residues. Germline V CDR1 and CDR2: GTSNPN, SVGIG (reference sequence). The ends lost 4 bases at V and 1 base at J; junction bases unmatched: 8. CDR3 sequence: CAWTTGTSGENTGELFF. The CDR3 region has the DNA TGTGCCTGGACCACCGGGACTAGCGGAGAGAACACCGGGGAGCTGTTTTTT.

This clone was seen more than once but under ten times. The V call is TRBV4-1, the J call TRBJ2-4, with TRBD2 as a possible D gene (6 bases). Germline-derived CDR1 and CDR2 are MGHRA and YSYEKL. Trimming took 1 base from V and 2 from J, leaving 9 bases between them. This CDR3 has 15 amino acids. The CDR3 loop reads CASSQVGGTKNIQYF. In DNA, the CDR3 is TGCGCCAGCAGCCAAGTCGGGGGTACCAAAAACATTCAGTACTTC.

The chain carries TRBV10-2 and TRBJ1-3, with D possibly TRBD1 on 5 matching bases. V lost 5 bases and J 2 bases, leaving 13 bases between the germline ends. The CDR3 is made up of 15 amino acids. The germline V gene has CDR1 WSHSY and CDR2 SAAADI. CDR3 DNA: TGCGCCAGCAGTCGGTCAGGGAATACTGGAAACACCATATATTTT. Translation gives CASSRSGNTGNTIYF.

This rearrangement joins TRBV4-1 to TRBJ2-1; D remains unclear. The V and J ends lost 1 base and 3 bases respectively, with 4 bases between them. CDR3 length: 13 residues. Germline CDR1 MGHRA, CDR2 YSYEKL. The CDR3 sequence is CASSQANYNEQFF. The CDR3 nucleotides are TGCGCCAGCAGCCAAGCCAACTACAATGAGCAGTTCTTC.

For this clone: Other DNA sequences of this sample code for an identical CDR3. CDR3 sequence: CASSRGDTEAFF. For the CDR3, the DNA is TGCGCCAGCAGCCGAGGCGACACTGAAGCTTTCTTT. The chain joins TRBV5-1 to TRBJ1-1; unclear D gene. The CDR3 runs to 12 residues. V shed 4 bases and J shed 3 bases, with 7 bases lying between them. CDR1 is SGHRS, CDR2 YFSETQ, per germline. The variable domain in full, completed from reference TRBV5-1 and TRBJ1-1, reads KAGVTQTPRYLIKTRGQQVTLSCSPISGHRSVSWYQQTPGQGLQFLFEYFSETQRNKGNFPGRFSGRQFSNSRSEMNVSTLELGDSALYLCASSRGDTEAFFGQGTRLTVV.

The chain is built from TRBV5-1 and TRBJ1-2, with 7 bases fitting TRBD1. Germline V gene sequence: CDR1 SGHRS, CDR2 YFSETQ. V shed 9 bases, J shed 0 bases, and the junction held 5 bases outside the gene matches. The CDR3 is 13 residues long. This CDR3 is CANPGTANYGYTF. The CDR3 DNA reads TGCGCCAACCCCGGGACAGCTAACTATGGCTACACCTTC.

The CDR3 loop is CASSPTGYSNQPQHF. The CDR3 region has the DNA TGTGCCAGTAGTCCGACAGGGTATAGCAATCAGCCCCAGCATTTT. The V and J genes are TRBV19 and TRBJ1-5; TRBD1 agrees at 7 bases. Germline CDR1 is LNHDA and CDR2 is SQIVND (reference sequence). V lost 5 bases to trimming and J lost 0 bases; unmatched junction nucleotides: 4. The CDR3 is made up of 15 amino acids.

This clone was seen once. The chain couples TRBV19 to TRBJ2-2; tentatively, D is TRBD1 (5 bases). This CDR3 is built from 14 residues. Trimming took off 3 bases at V and 7 bases at J, with 12 bases between the two ends. Germline V gene lookup returns CDR1 LNHDA and CDR2 SQIVND (reference sequence). In DNA form, the CDR3 reads TGTGCCAGTAGTATTAGGGGTTTGGGCGGGGAGCTGTTTTTT. It encodes CASSIRGLGGELFF.

This clone has a single count. The chain combines TRBV27 with TRBJ2-7; TRBD1 is a possible D gene (7 bases). The CDR3 spans 16 residues. Germline V CDR1 and CDR2: MNHEY, SMNVEV (reference sequence). Deletions cut 2 bases from V and 4 bases from J, with 18 bases between. The chain's CDR3 is CASSLTRQGGMYEQYF. The CDR3 DNA reads TGTGCCAGCAGTTTAACGAGACAGGGAGGTATGTACGAGCAGTACTTC.

The gene calls are TRBV12-3 or TRBV12-4 and TRBJ1-2, with D unresolved. V dropped 6 bases and J dropped 8 bases, with 13 bases sitting between them. The CDR3 is 12 amino acids. CDR3 bases: TGTGCCAGCAGCCTATTCGCAGGCGGCTACACCTTC. As protein: CASSLFAGGYTF.

The rearrangement uses TRBV3-1 (or the pseudogene TRBV3-2) and TRBJ1-2, with TRBD1 as a possible D gene (5 bases). CDR3 length equals 16 residues. V lost 1 base, J lost 4 bases, and 16 bases lay in between. Germline V lookup: CDR1 LGHDT, CDR2 YNNKEL (reference sequence). CDR3 DNA sequence: TGTGCCAGCAGCCAAGTGCCGAATGCGGGGCTCTATGGCTACACCTTC. This gives the protein CASSQVPNAGLYGYTF.

The chain uses TRBV12-5 and TRBJ2-7, with 8 bases fitting TRBD2. Germline V gene data show CDR1 as LGHNT and CDR2 as FRNRAP. The CDR3 spans 15 residues. V was pared by 7 bases and J by 9 bases, with 17 bases of the junction left unmatched. CDR3 region: CASAPFDTGLDGQYF. The CDR3 DNA reads TGTGCTAGTGCCCCCTTCGACACGGGACTAGACGGGCAGTACTTC. Using reference TRBV12-5 and TRBJ2-7 for the parts outside the CDR3, the full variable domain is DARVTQTPRHKVTEMGQEVTMRCQPILGHNTVFWYRQTMMQGLELLAYFRNRAPLDDSGMPKDRFSAEMPDATLATLKIQPSEPRDSAVYFCASAPFDTGLDGQYFGPGTRLTVT.

The chain uses TRBV2 and TRBJ1-5, with 8 positions matching TRBD1. V was pared by 4 bases and J by 2 bases, with 1 base of the junction left unmatched. Germline lookup yields CDR1 SNHLY and CDR2 FYNNEI. The CDR3 is 14 amino acids. DNA for the CDR3: TGTGCCAGCAGTGCGGGACAGGGCAATCAGCCCCAGCATTTT. Translating gives CASSAGQGNQPQHF. The full variable domain, its missing parts supplied by reference TRBV2 and TRBJ1-5, is EPEVTQTPSHQVTQMGQEVILRCVPISNHLYFYWYRQILGQKVEFLVSFYNNEISEKSEIFDDQFSVERPDGSNFTLKIRSTKLEDSAMYFCASSAGQGNQPQHFGDGTRLSIL.

The chain has TRBV30 and TRBJ1-2; tentative D call: TRBD1 (5 bases). Germline CDR1 and CDR2: GTSNPN and SVGIG (reference sequence). Trimming left V 5 bases short and J 5 bases short, with 24 bases between. This CDR3 region has 16 residues. The CDR3: CAWVRGEMIGRYGYTF. The CDR3 bases are TGTGCCTGGGTACGGGGGGAGATGATAGGTCGATATGGCTACACCTTC.

The rearrangement links TRBV13 to TRBJ2-1; a possible D gene is TRBD2 (6 bases). The CDR3 contains 17 residues. Germline values: CDR1 PRHDT, CDR2 FYEKMQ (reference sequence). V gave up 3 bases and J gave up 0 bases, with 15 bases separating them. The CDR3 region is CASSFLFGGSSYNEQFF. CDR3 bases: TGTGCCAGCAGCTTTCTTTTTGGGGGGAGCTCCTACAATGAGCAGTTCTTC.

The chain couples TRBV19 to TRBJ1-2; 8 nucleotides agree with TRBD1. CDR3 length: 14 amino acids. J was trimmed by 8 bases and V by 1 base; bases with no gene match: 6. Germline CDR1 is LNHDA and CDR2 is SQIVND (reference sequence). CDR3 region: CASSIVRQGRGYTF. The CDR3 coding sequence is TGTGCCAGTAGTATAGTAAGACAGGGGCGCGGCTACACCTTC.

J is TRBJ2-1 and V is TRBV10-3; TRBD2 agrees at 8 bases. The CDR3 loop spans 16 amino acids. The junction had 7 bases not matched to a gene; V was cut back by 6 bases and J by 0 bases. CDR1 is ENHRY and CDR2 is SYGVKD in the germline V gene. The CDR3 region is CAIRETSGGSYNEQFF. CDR3 nucleotides: TGTGCCATCAGGGAAACTAGCGGAGGCTCCTACAATGAGCAGTTCTTC.

To note about this clone: Germline is not matched at one junction end, which may reflect a read error. The rearrangement uses TRBV5-4 and TRBJ1-4; D uncertain. The CDR3 sequence is 13 residues long. Germline V gives CDR1 SGHNT, CDR2 YYREEE (reference sequence). The CDR3 DNA reads as TGTGCCAGCAGCTTAAACTCTAAGGAAAAACTGTTTTTT. Translated: CASSLNSKEKLFF.

This clone was found once. CDR3 DNA: TGTGCCTGGAGTGTCGTTGGGCAGGGTAACTATGGCTACACCTTC. This codes for CAWSVVGQGNYGYTF. The V gene is TRBV30, the J gene TRBJ1-2, with D possibly TRBD1 on 5 matching bases. Trimming shortened V by 0 bases and J by 1 base, and 12 bases separated the two germline ends. The CDR3 runs 15 residues. CDR1 is GTSNPN, CDR2 SVGIG, per germline (reference sequence).

This clone was picked up a small number of times. This rearrangement joins TRBV19 to TRBJ2-1, with a tentative D call TRBD1 (6 bases). The germline CDR1 and CDR2 sequences are LNHDA and SQIVND (reference sequence). The germline V and J ends were trimmed by 6 bases and 0 bases, with 12 bases remaining between them. This CDR3 region has 15 residues. The CDR3 DNA reads TGTGCCAGTAGCGAACAGGGCTACTCCTACAATGAGCAGTTCTTC. This codes for CASSEQGYSYNEQFF.

The gene calls are TRBV5-4 and TRBJ2-5; TRBD1 might be the D (7 bases). Trimming cost V 0 bases and J 0 bases, with 18 bases left between them. Per the germline V gene, CDR1 is SGHNT and CDR2 is YYREEE (reference sequence). The CDR3 runs 18 residues. CDR3 DNA: TGTGCCAGCAGCTTGGGGGCAGGGGGGCGACAGTACCAAGAGACCCAGTACTTC. Its translation is CASSLGAGGRQYQETQYF. The entire variable domain, with the rest obtained from reference TRBV5-4 and TRBJ2-5, is as follows: ETGVTQSPTHLIKTRGQQVTLRCSSQSGHNTVSWYQQALGQGPQFIFQYYREEENGRGNFPPRFSGLQFPNYSSELNVNALELDDSALYLCASSLGAGGRQYQETQYFGPGTRLLVL.

V is TRBV5-5 and J is TRBJ2-7, with 7 bases that match TRBD1. Per the germline V gene, CDR1 is SGHKS and CDR2 is YYEKEE (reference sequence). The CDR3 covers 15 residues. J lost 2 bases, V lost 4 bases, and 9 bases had no gene match. This CDR3 reads CASSTLGGPTYEQYF. In nucleotides, the CDR3 is TGTGCCAGCAGCACATTAGGGGGCCCAACCTACGAGCAGTACTTC.

The chain is built from TRBV13 and TRBJ1-2; 8 bases fit TRBD1. The V gene's germline CDR1 is PRHDT and CDR2 FYEKMQ (reference sequence). After removal of 0 bases from V and 4 bases from J, the junction contained 13 bases not matched to a gene. CDR3 length: 18 amino acids. The CDR3, as DNA: TGTGCCAGCAGCTTAGGCCTAATTGTGCAGGGGGCAGGCTATGGCTACACCTTC. Its protein is CASSLGLIVQGAGYGYTF.

The chain links TRBV5-1 to TRBJ2-1; 7 bases align to TRBD2. CDR1 and CDR2 (germline): SGHRS, YFSETQ. The CDR3 consists of 15 residues. The junction had 9 bases not matched to a gene; V was cut back by 4 bases and J by 5 bases. Written as DNA, the CDR3 is TGCGCCAGCAGCCCGGCGGGAGACCTCGACAATGAGCAGTTCTTC. It translates to CASSPAGDLDNEQFF.

This chain joins TRBV5-1 and TRBJ2-5, with 15 positions matching TRBD2. This CDR3 is 18 amino acids long. After removal of 4 bases from V and 4 bases from J, the junction contained 11 bases not matched to a gene. Germline assignment: CDR1 SGHRS and CDR2 YFSETQ. CDR3: CASSGGLAGGIRRETQYF. The CDR3 coding sequence is TGCGCCAGCAGCGGGGGACTAGCGGGAGGCATTCGGCGAGAGACCCAGTACTTC.

For this clone: One end of the junction varies from germline; a read error may be responsible. The DNA of the CDR3 is TGTGCCAGCACCGTAGGACAGCAAAACACTGAAGCTTTCTTT. Amino acid sequence: CASTVGQQNTEAFF. V gene TRBV9 combines with J gene TRBJ1-1; a possible D gene is TRBD1 (6 bases). From germline, CDR1 is SGDLS and CDR2 YYNGEE. This CDR3 is built from 14 residues.